Listed below are T cell receptor beta chains from one sample, sequenced in a study of cytomegalovirus exposure and HLA in healthy donors. Here immunoSEQ multiplex PCR was the method, and the copy in TCRdb shows in-frame clones only, minus some. This sample has fewer than 120,000 clones, with over 60% found just once. Input material: PBMCs. Receptor source: a man aged 25 to 40 in good health and CMV-seropositive. Both conserved end residues are part of each CDR3. Fields, in order: CDR3 protein, CDR3 DNA, D gene, J gene, V gene, CDR3 length, clone size. The D gene is left open where the match is weak. The size of a clone is reported for some rows only, either as once, few or many, or as a class for expanded clones.

CDR3aa: CATSRDATQETQYF
CDR3nt: TGTGCCACCAGCAGAGATGCCACTCAAGAGACCCAGTACTTC
d_gene: -
j_gene: TRBJ2-5
v_gene: TRBV15
len: 14
abundance: few

CDR3aa: CASSLVGRSNTEAFF
CDR3nt: TGTGCCAGCAGCTTAGTCGGGAGGTCGAACACTGAAGCTTTCTTT
d_gene: -
j_gene: TRBJ1-1
v_gene: TRBV7-2
len: 15
abundance: once

CDR3aa: CASSFFTGRLSVTEAFF
CDR3nt: TGTGCCAGCAGCTTCTTCACAGGACGCCTAAGCGTCACTGAAGCTTTCTTT
d_gene: -
j_gene: TRBJ1-1
v_gene: TRBV13
len: 17
abundance: -

CDR3aa: CASSFGGLISTDTQYF
CDR3nt: TGTGCCAGCAGCTTCGGGGGGCTCATTTCCACAGATACGCAGTATTTT
d_gene: -
j_gene: TRBJ2-3
v_gene: TRBV5-4
len: 16
abundance: -

CDR3aa: CATRAGGWVEKLFF
CDR3nt: TGTGCCACCCGGGCAGGAGGATGGGTTGAAAAACTGTTTTTT
d_gene: -
j_gene: TRBJ1-4
v_gene: TRBV2
len: 14
abundance: once

CDR3aa: CASSHDGTEAFF
CDR3nt: TGTGCCAGCAGCCACGACGGGACTGAAGCTTTCTTT
d_gene: -
j_gene: TRBJ1-1
v_gene: TRBV7-9
len: 12
abundance: -

CDR3aa: CASSLNTGWDEQYF
CDR3nt: TGTGCCAGCAGCTTAAATACAGGCTGGGACGAGCAGTACTTC
d_gene: -
j_gene: TRBJ2-7
v_gene: TRBV7-9
len: 14
abundance: -

CDR3aa: CASSYRDSHNQPQHF
CDR3nt: TGTGCCAGCAGTTACCGGGACAGTCACAATCAGCCCCAGCATTTT
d_gene: TRBD1
j_gene: TRBJ1-5
v_gene: TRBV2
len: 15
abundance: -

CDR3aa: CASSPDTGGYGYTF
CDR3nt: TGTGCCAGCAGTCCGGACACAGGGGGCTATGGCTACACCTTC
d_gene: TRBD1
j_gene: TRBJ1-2
v_gene: TRBV27
len: 14
abundance: -

CDR3aa: CASSFRGVLEAFF
CDR3nt: TGTGCCAGCAGTTTTCGGGGGGTGTTAGAAGCTTTCTTT
d_gene: -
j_gene: TRBJ1-1
v_gene: TRBV28
len: 13
abundance: -

CDR3aa: CASSVYRATNEKLFF
CDR3nt: TGTGCCAGCAGCGTCTACAGGGCTACTAATGAAAAACTGTTTTTT
d_gene: -
j_gene: TRBJ1-4
v_gene: TRBV7-9
len: 15
abundance: -

CDR3aa: CASSGDRDQPQHF
CDR3nt: TGTGCCAGCAGCGGGGACAGGGATCAGCCCCAGCATTTT
d_gene: TRBD1
j_gene: TRBJ1-5
v_gene: TRBV5-8
len: 13
abundance: -

CDR3aa: CASSPFPQGAKSNIQYF
CDR3nt: TGCGCCAGCAGCCCTTTTCCACAGGGGGCGAAATCAAACATTCAGTACTTC
d_gene: TRBD1
j_gene: TRBJ2-4
v_gene: TRBV5-1
len: 17
abundance: -

CDR3aa: CASSDVQSNTGELFF
CDR3nt: TGTGCCAGCAGTGATGTACAGTCGAACACCGGGGAGCTGTTTTTT
d_gene: -
j_gene: TRBJ2-2
v_gene: TRBV25-1
len: 15
abundance: few

CDR3aa: CASSQGARSSYEQYF
CDR3nt: TGCGCCAGCAGCCAAGGTGCCCGTAGCTCCTACGAGCAGTACTTC
d_gene: -
j_gene: TRBJ2-7
v_gene: TRBV4-1
len: 15
abundance: once